This TCR beta chain emerged from a study of CD8 T cells in ankylosing spondylitis. The table lists this clonotype with many counts. From the 5' RACE reads, TCRdb called clonotypes with MiXCR, one entry per CDR3 protein. The sample lists 180,000 or so distinct CDR3 sequences; roughly 11% were seen once. The sample consisted of blood, either unsorted or a sorted T cell fraction (not recorded which). The receptor was isolated from a male donor with ankylosing spondylitis or in good health (not recorded which).

In nucleotides, the CDR3 is TGCGCCAGCAGCTCTCCACTAGCGGGAGGGGGTGACTACGAGCAGTACTTC. Amino acid sequence: CASSSPLAGGGDYEQYF. The chain combines TRBV5-1 with TRBJ2-7; 13 positions agree with TRBD2. The germline gives CDR1 SGHRS, CDR2 YFSETQ. The CDR3 runs 17 residues. V lost 3 bases, J lost 3 bases, and 9 bases stayed unmatched. Full variable domain (remainder filled in from reference TRBV5-1 and TRBJ2-7): KAGVTQTPRYLIKTRGQQVTLSCSPISGHRSVSWYQQTPGQGLQFLFEYFSETQRNKGNFPGRFSGRQFSNSRSEMNVSTLELGDSALYLCASSSPLAGGGDYEQYFGPGTRLTVT.